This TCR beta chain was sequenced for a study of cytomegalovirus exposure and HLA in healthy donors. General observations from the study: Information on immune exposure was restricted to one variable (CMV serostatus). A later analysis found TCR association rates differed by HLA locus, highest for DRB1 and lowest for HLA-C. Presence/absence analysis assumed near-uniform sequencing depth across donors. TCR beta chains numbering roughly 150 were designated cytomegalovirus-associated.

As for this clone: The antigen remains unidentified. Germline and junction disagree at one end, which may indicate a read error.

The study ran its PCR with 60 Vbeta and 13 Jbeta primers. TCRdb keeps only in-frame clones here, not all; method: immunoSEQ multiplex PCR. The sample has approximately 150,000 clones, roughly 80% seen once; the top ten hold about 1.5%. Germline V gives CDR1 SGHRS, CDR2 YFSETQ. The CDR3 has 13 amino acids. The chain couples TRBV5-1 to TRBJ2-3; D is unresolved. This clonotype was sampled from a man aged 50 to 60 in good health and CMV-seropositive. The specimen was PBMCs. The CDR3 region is CASNLGGTDTQYF. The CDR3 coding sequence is TGCGCCAGCAACTTGGGCGGCACAGATACGCAGTATTTT.